This paragraph reports one T cell receptor beta chain. Its antigen is unidentified. The record originates from a study of shared clonotypes between healthy human individuals. General study results and limits: Clonotype sharing among donors likely depends on sequencing depth.

The germline V gene encodes CDR1 GTSNPN and CDR2 SVGIG (reference sequence). This CDR3 is built from 17 residues. The V end was cut by 0 bases, the J end by 4 bases, with 18 bases between. All of the donors resided in Nashville, Tennessee, and each was a Caucasian adult. It was across several immunoSEQ plates that each subset's genomic DNA was evenly split. Sequenced by immunoSEQ multiplex PCR; TCRdb stores in-frame clones only, minus some. Of 450,000 to 500,000 clones listed, 81% were seen once; the top ten hold approximately 12%. The rearrangement links TRBV30 to TRBJ2-2, with D perhaps being TRBD1 or TRBD2 (6 bases each). The source material was PBMCs. This receptor was obtained from a woman aged 40 to 50 in good health. Some clones in this sample may be carry-over from other donors' samples. The CDR3 here is CAWSVYLALGATGELFF. CDR3 DNA: TGTGCCTGGAGTGTTTACCTAGCGTTGGGGGCCACCGGGGAGCTGTTTTTT.